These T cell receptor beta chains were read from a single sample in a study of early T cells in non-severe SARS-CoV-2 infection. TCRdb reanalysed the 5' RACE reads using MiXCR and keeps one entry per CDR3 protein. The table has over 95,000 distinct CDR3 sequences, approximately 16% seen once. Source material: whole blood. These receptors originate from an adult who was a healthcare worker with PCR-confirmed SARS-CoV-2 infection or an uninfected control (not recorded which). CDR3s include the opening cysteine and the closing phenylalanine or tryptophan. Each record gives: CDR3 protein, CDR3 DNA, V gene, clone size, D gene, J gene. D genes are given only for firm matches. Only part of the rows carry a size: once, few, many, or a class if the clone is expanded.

CASRYSGRLNEQFF | TGCGCCAGCAGGTATAGCGGGAGGCTGAATGAGCAGTTCTTC | TRBV10-2 | few | TRBD2 | TRBJ2-1
CATGTGLPKSVYRSDTQYF | TGTGCCACGGGGACGGGACTACCGAAAAGCGTGTACCGGTCAGATACGCAGTATTTT | TRBV27 | few | TRBD2 | TRBJ2-3
CASSFRDNEQFF | TGTGCCAGCAGCTTTCGCGACAATGAGCAGTTCTTC | TRBV11-2 | many | - | TRBJ2-1
CASSLGVALPSTDTQYF | TGTGCCAGCAGCTTAGGGGTTGCACTACCTAGCACAGATACGCAGTATTTT | TRBV5-4 | few | - | TRBJ2-3
CASSPVPYEQYF | TGTGCCAGCAGCCCCGTACCATACGAGCAGTACTTC | TRBV7-9 | few | - | TRBJ2-7
CASSEGQVNQPQHF | TGTGCCAGCAGTGAAGGACAGGTTAATCAGCCCCAGCATTTT | TRBV6-1 | - | - | TRBJ1-5
CSAPTTGAIYSGANVLTF | TGCAGTGCTCCAACGACAGGGGCTATTTACTCTGGGGCCAACGTCCTGACTTTC | TRBV20-1 | - | TRBD1 | TRBJ2-6
CAISIGAARTDAQYF | TGTGCCATCAGTATCGGGGCGGCCCGCACAGATGCGCAGTATTTT | TRBV10-3 | - | - | TRBJ2-3
CSAKRLDRDQETQYF | TGCAGTGCTAAACGCCTGGACAGGGACCAAGAGACCCAGTACTTC | TRBV20-1 | - | TRBD1 | TRBJ2-5
CAISGDENRGNDYGYTF | TGTGCCATCAGTGGGGATGAAAACAGGGGAAACGACTATGGCTACACCTTC | TRBV10-3 | few | TRBD1 | TRBJ1-2
CASSESLLNQAGELFF | TGTGCCAGCAGCGAGTCTCTTCTAAACCAAGCCGGGGAGCTGTTTTTT | TRBV7-9 | - | - | TRBJ2-2
CASSLEGQGPYEQYF | TGCGCCAGCAGCCTCGAAGGACAGGGGCCCTACGAGCAGTACTTC | TRBV5-1 | - | TRBD1 | TRBJ2-7
CASSMRWGDSSYEQYF | TGTGCCAGTAGTATGCGGTGGGGGGACAGCTCCTACGAGCAGTACTTC | TRBV19 | - | - | TRBJ2-7
CASSDGGGSTDTQYF | TGTGCCAGCAGTGACGGAGGCGGCAGCACAGATACGCAGTATTTT | TRBV6-4 | - | - | TRBJ2-3
CASSYVNEQFF | TGTGCCAGCAGTTACGTCAATGAGCAGTTCTTC | TRBV28 | many | - | TRBJ2-1
CASSQDKHSTDTQYF | TGCGCCAGCAGCCAAGATAAACATAGCACAGATACGCAGTATTTT | TRBV4-3 | - | - | TRBJ2-3
CASGPTGASYEQYF | TGTGCCAGCGGGCCGACAGGGGCCTCCTACGAGCAGTACTTC | TRBV28 | many | TRBD1 | TRBJ2-7
CASSRQGGAGGPGETQYF | TGTGCCAGCAGCCGCCAAGGTGGGGCGGGAGGCCCTGGGGAGACCCAGTACTTC | TRBV4-2 | - | TRBD2 | TRBJ2-5
CASSLESEAFF | TGTGCCAGCAGTTTAGAATCTGAAGCTTTCTTT | TRBV12-3/TRBV12-4 | - | - | TRBJ1-1
CAISPETGQGSPLHF | TGTGCCATCAGTCCCGAGACAGGCCAGGGTTCACCCCTCCACTTT | TRBV10-3 | - | - | TRBJ1-6
CASHRAALNTGELFF | TGTGCCAGTCACCGAGCGGCCTTGAACACCGGGGAGCTGTTTTTT | TRBV19 | many | - | TRBJ2-2
CASSYHGQGYGYTF | TGTGCCAGCAGCTATCACGGACAGGGGTATGGCTACACCTTC | TRBV27 | few | TRBD1 | TRBJ1-2
CAWRVPYQETQYF | TGTGCCTGGAGGGTTCCGTACCAAGAGACCCAGTACTTC | TRBV30 | - | - | TRBJ2-5
CASSFSAGGKLFF | TGTGCCAGCAGTTTCAGTGCGGGGGGAAAACTGTTTTTT | TRBV12-3/TRBV12-4 | few | - | TRBJ1-4
CASSLPGRVGANVLTF | TGTGCCAGCAGCTTGCCAGGGCGGGTTGGGGCCAACGTCCTGACTTTC | TRBV7-9 | few | - | TRBJ2-6
CASSQVVADTQYF | TGTGCCAGCAGCCAAGTAGTCGCAGATACGCAGTATTTT | TRBV14 | few | - | TRBJ2-3
CASRGARDTEAFF | TGTGCCAGCAGAGGGGCCCGGGACACTGAAGCTTTCTTT | TRBV2 | few | - | TRBJ1-1
CASSPREAGEQYF | TGTGCCAGCTCACCAAGGGAGGCGGGGGAGCAGTACTTC | TRBV18 | many | - | TRBJ2-7
CASSLVGANYNEQFF | TGTGCCAGCAGCTTAGTGGGAGCCAACTACAATGAGCAGTTCTTC | TRBV7-9 | few | - | TRBJ2-1
CASSPWDRGKNTEAFF | TGTGCCAGCAGCCCCTGGGACAGGGGGAAGAACACTGAAGCTTTCTTT | TRBV12-3/TRBV12-4 | few | TRBD1 | TRBJ1-1
CASSLAIGPRAQYF | TGTGCCAGCAGCTTAGCTATCGGTCCTCGGGCGCAGTACTTC | TRBV7-2 | few | - | TRBJ2-7
CAWSHGYEQYF | TGTGCCTGGAGTCACGGTTACGAGCAGTACTTC | TRBV30 | few | - | TRBJ2-7
CASRGSETEAFF | TGCGCCAGCAGGGGAAGTGAGACTGAAGCTTTCTTT | TRBV10-2 | - | - | TRBJ1-1
CASASAPSTDTQYF | TGTGCCAGCGCCTCCGCCCCTAGCACAGATACGCAGTATTTT | TRBV7-2 | many | - | TRBJ2-3
CASSSGQGDTEAFF | TGTGCCAGCAGTTCCGGACAGGGCGACACTGAAGCTTTCTTT | TRBV28 | - | TRBD1 | TRBJ1-1
CASKRGEGNQPQHF | TGTGCCAGTAAACGGGGGGAAGGCAATCAGCCCCAGCATTTT | TRBV19 | - | - | TRBJ1-5
CASSLRSGGARETQYF | TGTGCCAGCAGCTTGAGAAGCGGGGGGGCCCGTGAGACCCAGTACTTC | TRBV5-6 | - | TRBD2 | TRBJ2-5
CASSSSGGNEQFF | TGTGCCAGCAGCTCTAGCGGGGGCAATGAGCAGTTCTTC | TRBV7-9 | few | TRBD2 | TRBJ2-1
CASSPQGTAGTGELFF | TGTGCCAGCAGCCCACAGGGGACTGCAGGGACCGGGGAGCTGTTTTTT | TRBV11-3 | - | - | TRBJ2-2
CASRGTALNTEAFF | TGCGCCAGCAGGGGGACTGCCCTGAACACTGAAGCTTTCTTT | TRBV10-2 | - | - | TRBJ1-1